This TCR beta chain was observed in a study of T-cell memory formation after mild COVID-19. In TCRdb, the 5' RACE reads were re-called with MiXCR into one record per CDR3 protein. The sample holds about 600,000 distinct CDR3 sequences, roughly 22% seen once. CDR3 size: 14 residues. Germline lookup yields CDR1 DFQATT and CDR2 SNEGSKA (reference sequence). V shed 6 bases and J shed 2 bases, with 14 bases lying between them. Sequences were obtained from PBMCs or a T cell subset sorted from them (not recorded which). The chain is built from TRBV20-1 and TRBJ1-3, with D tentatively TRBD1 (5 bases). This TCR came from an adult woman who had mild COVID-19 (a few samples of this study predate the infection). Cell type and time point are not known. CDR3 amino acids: CSASKGFPGNTIYF. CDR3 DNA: TGCAGTGCCTCAAAGGGGTTTCCTGGAAACACCATATATTTT.